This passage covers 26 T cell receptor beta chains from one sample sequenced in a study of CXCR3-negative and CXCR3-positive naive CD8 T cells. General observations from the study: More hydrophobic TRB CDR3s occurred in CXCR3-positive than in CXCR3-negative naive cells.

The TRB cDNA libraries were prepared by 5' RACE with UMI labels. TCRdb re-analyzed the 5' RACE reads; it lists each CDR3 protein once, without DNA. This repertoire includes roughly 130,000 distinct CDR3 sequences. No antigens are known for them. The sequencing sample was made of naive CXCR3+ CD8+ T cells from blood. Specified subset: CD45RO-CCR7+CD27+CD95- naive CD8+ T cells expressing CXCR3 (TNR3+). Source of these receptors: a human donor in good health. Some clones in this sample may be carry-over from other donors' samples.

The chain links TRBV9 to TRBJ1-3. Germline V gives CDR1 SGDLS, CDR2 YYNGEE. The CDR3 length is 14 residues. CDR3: CASSVYLSGNTIYF.

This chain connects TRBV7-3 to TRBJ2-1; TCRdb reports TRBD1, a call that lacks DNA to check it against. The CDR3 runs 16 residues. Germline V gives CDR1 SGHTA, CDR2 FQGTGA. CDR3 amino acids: CASSLSRGSTEMEQFF.

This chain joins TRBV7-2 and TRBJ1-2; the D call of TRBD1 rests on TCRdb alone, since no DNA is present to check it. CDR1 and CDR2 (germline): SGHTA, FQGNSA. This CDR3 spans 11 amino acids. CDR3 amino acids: CASERGPGYTF. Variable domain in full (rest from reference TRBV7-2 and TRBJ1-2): GAGVSQSPSNKVTEKGKDVELRCDPISGHTALYWYRQSLGQGLEFLIYFQGNSAPDKSGLPSDRFSAERTGGSVSTLTIQRTQQEDSAVYLCASERGPGYTFGSGTRLTVV.

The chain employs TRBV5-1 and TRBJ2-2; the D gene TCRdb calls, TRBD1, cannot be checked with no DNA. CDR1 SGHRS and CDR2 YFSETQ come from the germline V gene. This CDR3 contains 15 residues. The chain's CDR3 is CASSLSDSNTGELFF. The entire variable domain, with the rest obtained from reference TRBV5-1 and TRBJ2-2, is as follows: KAGVTQTPRYLIKTRGQQVTLSCSPISGHRSVSWYQQTPGQGLQFLFEYFSETQRNKGNFPGRFSGRQFSNSRSEMNVSTLELGDSALYLCASSLSDSNTGELFFGEGSRLTVL.

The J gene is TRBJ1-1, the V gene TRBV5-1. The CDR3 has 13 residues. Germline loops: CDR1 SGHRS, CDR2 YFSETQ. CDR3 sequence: CASSFGTASEAFF.

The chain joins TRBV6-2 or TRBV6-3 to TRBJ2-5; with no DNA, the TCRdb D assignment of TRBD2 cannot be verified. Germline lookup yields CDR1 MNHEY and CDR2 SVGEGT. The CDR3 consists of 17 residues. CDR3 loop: CASSYSDILADSETQYF.

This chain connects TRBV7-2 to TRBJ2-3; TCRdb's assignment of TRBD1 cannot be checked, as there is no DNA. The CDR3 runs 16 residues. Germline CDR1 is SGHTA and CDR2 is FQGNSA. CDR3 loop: CASRGGGGRGPDTQYF. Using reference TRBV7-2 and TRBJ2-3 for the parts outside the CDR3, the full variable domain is GAGVSQSPSNKVTEKGKDVELRCDPISGHTALYWYRQSLGQGLEFLIYFQGNSAPDKSGLPSDRFSAERTGGSVSTLTIQRTQQEDSAVYLCASRGGGGRGPDTQYFGPGTRLTVL.

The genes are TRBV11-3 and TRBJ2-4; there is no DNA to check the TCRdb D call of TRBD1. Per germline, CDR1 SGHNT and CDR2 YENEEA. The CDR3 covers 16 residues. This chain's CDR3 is CASSPGVLGAKNIQYF.

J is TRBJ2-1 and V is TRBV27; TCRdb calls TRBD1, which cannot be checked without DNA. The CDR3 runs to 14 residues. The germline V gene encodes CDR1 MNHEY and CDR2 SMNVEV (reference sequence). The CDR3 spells CASSLGGAWGAQFF.

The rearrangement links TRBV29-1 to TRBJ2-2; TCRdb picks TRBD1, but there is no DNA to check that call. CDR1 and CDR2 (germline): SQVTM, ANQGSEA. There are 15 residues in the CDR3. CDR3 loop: CSVESRGTNTGELFF.

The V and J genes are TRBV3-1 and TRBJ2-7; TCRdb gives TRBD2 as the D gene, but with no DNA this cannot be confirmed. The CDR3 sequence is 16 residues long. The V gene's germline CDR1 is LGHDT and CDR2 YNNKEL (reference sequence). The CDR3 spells CASSQAPAPGPYEQYF.

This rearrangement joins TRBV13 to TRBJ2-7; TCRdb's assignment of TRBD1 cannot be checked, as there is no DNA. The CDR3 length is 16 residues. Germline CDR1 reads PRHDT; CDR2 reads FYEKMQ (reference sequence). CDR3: CASSAQDRDSSYEQYF.

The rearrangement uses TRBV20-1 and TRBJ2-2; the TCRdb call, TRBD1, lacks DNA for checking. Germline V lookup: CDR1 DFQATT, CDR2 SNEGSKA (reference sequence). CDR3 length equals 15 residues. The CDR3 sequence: CSARAGTGDTGELFF.

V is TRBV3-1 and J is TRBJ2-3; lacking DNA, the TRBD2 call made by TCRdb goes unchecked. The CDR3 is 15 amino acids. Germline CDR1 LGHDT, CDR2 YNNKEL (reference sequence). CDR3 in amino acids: CASSHRAGSTDTQYF.

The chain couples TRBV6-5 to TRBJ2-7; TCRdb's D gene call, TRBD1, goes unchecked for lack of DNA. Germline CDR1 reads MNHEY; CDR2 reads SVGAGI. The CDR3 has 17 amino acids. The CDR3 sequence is CASSDSPGGRVPYEQYF.

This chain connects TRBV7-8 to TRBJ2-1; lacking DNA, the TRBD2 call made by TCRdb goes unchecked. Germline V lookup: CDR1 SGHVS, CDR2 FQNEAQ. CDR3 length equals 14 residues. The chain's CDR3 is CAISREGSYNEQFF.

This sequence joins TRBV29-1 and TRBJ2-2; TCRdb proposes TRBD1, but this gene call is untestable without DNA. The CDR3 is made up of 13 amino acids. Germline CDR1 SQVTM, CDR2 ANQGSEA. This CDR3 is CSVVQGDTGELFF.

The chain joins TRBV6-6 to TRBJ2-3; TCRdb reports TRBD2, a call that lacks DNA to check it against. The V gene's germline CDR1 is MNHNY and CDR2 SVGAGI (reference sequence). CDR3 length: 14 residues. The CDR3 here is CASTLAGGTDTQYF.

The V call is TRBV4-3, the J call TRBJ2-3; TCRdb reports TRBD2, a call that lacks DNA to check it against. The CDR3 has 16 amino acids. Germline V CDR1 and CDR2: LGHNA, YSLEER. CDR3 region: CASSQDAGGPTDTQYF.

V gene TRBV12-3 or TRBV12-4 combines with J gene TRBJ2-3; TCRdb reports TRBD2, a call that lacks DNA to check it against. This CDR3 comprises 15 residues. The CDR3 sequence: CASSPSAREADTQYF.

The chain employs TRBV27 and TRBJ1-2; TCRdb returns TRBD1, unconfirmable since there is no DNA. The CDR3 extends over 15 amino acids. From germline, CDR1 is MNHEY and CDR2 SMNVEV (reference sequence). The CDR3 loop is CASSGTGASLGGYTF.

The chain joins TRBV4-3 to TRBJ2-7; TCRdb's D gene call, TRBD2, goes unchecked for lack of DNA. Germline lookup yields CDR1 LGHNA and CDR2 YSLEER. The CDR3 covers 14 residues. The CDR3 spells CASSRSEGSHEQYF.

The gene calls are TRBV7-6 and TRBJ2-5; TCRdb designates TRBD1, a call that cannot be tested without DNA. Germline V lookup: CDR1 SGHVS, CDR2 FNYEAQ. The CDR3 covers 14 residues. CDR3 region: CASSSRDEQETQYF.

The CDR3 here is CASSHPRQGSTEAFF. The chain is built from TRBV14 and TRBJ1-1; absent DNA, TCRdb's TRBD1 call cannot be checked. CDR1 and CDR2 (germline): SGHDN, FVKESK. CDR3 size: 15 residues.

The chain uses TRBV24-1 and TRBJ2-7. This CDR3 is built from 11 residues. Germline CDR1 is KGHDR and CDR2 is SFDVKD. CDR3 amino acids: CATSDGYEQYF.

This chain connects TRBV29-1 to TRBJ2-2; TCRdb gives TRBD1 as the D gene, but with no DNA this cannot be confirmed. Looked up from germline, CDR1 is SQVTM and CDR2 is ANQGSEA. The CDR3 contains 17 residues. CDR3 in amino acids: CSVEVPGGGANTGELFF.